The 14 T cell receptor beta chains in this list originate from one sample, sequenced in a study of cytomegalovirus exposure and HLA in healthy donors. The PCR had 60 Vbeta and 13 Jbeta primers. Only in-frame clones appear in the TCRdb table, and some are missing; sequencing was by immunoSEQ multiplex PCR. The sample lists over 40,000 clones, 63% occurring once. Sequenced: PBMCs. These receptors were taken from a man aged 55 to 70 in good health and CMV-seropositive.

The chain carries TRBV7-6 and TRBJ2-7; 9 bases match TRBD2. CDR1 SGHVS and CDR2 FNYEAQ come from the germline V gene. CDR3 length: 14 residues. The V segment lost 5 bases and the J segment 6 bases; nucleotides outside the gene matches: 8. For the CDR3, the DNA is TGTGCCAGCAGCATCCTAGCGGGATTGTCCGAGCAGTACTTC. Translation gives CASSILAGLSEQYF.

This clone was recorded only once. The chain joins TRBV5-4 to TRBJ1-1, with D tentatively TRBD1 (6 bases). Germline lookup yields CDR1 SGHNT and CDR2 YYREEE (reference sequence). The CDR3 consists of 13 residues. V was clipped by 4 bases and J by 3 bases, with 10 bases between them. The CDR3 bases are TGTGCCAGCAGCCAAACAGGGTACACTGAAGCTTTCTTT. Protein: CASSQTGYTEAFF.

The chain couples TRBV5-5 to TRBJ2-7, with 15 bases aligning to TRBD2. Germline V CDR1 and CDR2: SGHKS, YYEKEE (reference sequence). Germline trimming cut 0 bases from V and 1 base from J; bases unmatched to any gene: 5. This CDR3 comprises 18 residues. The DNA for the CDR3 is TGTGCCAGCAGCTTGGCGGGACTAGCGGGAGGACCGTCCTACGAGCAGTACTTC. Translation gives CASSLAGLAGGPSYEQYF.

A single count supports this clone. This chain connects TRBV5-1 to TRBJ2-3, with 8 bases fitting TRBD1. Germline values: CDR1 SGHRS, CDR2 YFSETQ. This CDR3 comprises 17 residues. V trimming: 3 bases; J trimming: 0 bases; junction bases outside the gene matches: 9. Written as DNA, the CDR3 is TGCGCCAGCAGCTCTGGACAGGGACCCCCTAGCACAGATACGCAGTATTTT. This sequence encodes CASSSGQGPPSTDTQYF.

This rearrangement joins TRBV20-1 to TRBJ1-1; possibly TRBD1 for D (5 bases). V lost 4 bases, J lost 4 bases, and 7 bases lay in between. This CDR3 has 11 residues. Per germline, CDR1 DFQATT and CDR2 SNEGSKA (reference sequence). CDR3 in DNA: TGCAGTGCTATGGGGGGCACTGAAGCTTTCTTT. Translating gives CSAMGGTEAFF.

This clone was picked up one time. The V and J genes are TRBV29-1 and TRBJ1-5; the match to TRBD1 covers 7 bases. This CDR3 spans 14 amino acids. With V trimmed by 6 bases and J by 2 bases, 7 bases remained unmatched. The germline V gene encodes CDR1 SQVTM and CDR2 ANQGSEA. CDR3 residues: CSVKGGTGNQPQHF. The CDR3 bases are TGCAGCGTCAAGGGTGGGACAGGCAATCAGCCCCAGCATTTT.

The chain recombines TRBV30 with TRBJ2-2, with 7 bases fitting TRBD1. Per the germline V gene, CDR1 is GTSNPN and CDR2 is SVGIG (reference sequence). Trimming removed 0 bases from V and 8 bases from J; junction bases left unmatched: 9. The CDR3 totals 15 residues. CDR3: CAWSVRNRGTGELFF. As DNA, the CDR3 is TGTGCCTGGAGTGTAAGAAACAGGGGAACGGGGGAGCTGTTTTTT.

This sequence joins TRBV4-2 and TRBJ2-1; 11 bases are a match to TRBD2. CDR3 length: 15 residues. Germline V lookup: CDR1 LGHNA, CDR2 YNFKEQ. The ends lost 5 bases at V and 6 bases at J; junction bases unmatched: 6. CDR3 amino acids: CASSSGTSGVNEQFF. DNA for the CDR3: TGTGCCAGCAGCTCGGGGACTAGCGGAGTCAATGAGCAGTTCTTC.

This chain links TRBV4-3 with TRBJ1-4, with D perhaps TRBD1 (5 bases). Trimming left V 0 bases short and J 8 bases short, with 13 bases between. The germline V gene encodes CDR1 LGHNA and CDR2 YSLEER. The CDR3 has 15 amino acids. CDR3: CASSQDWGLREKLFF. CDR3 bases: TGCGCCAGCAGCCAAGATTGGGGACTAAGGGAAAAACTGTTTTTT.

There are a few counts of this clone. The V call is TRBV19, the J call TRBJ2-3, with 12 bases aligning to TRBD2. Losses at the gene ends were 5 bases for V and 2 bases for J; bases not matched to a gene: 11. The CDR3 is made up of 18 amino acids. Germline CDR1 reads LNHDA; CDR2 reads SQIVND (reference sequence). As DNA, the CDR3 is TGTGCCAGTAGTCTCATTAGCCTAGCGGGAGGGAACACAGATACGCAGTATTTT. This sequence encodes CASSLISLAGGNTDTQYF.

This clone is a singleton in its sample. This sequence joins TRBV7-6 and TRBJ2-1; TRBD2 aligns across 12 bases. The germline V gene has CDR1 SGHVS and CDR2 FNYEAQ. V shed 5 bases, J shed 2 bases, and the junction held 10 bases outside the gene matches. The length of the CDR3 is 18 residues. The CDR3 loop reads CASSPTTSGSIPYNEQFF. CDR3 nucleotide sequence: TGTGCCAGCAGCCCCACGACTAGCGGGAGTATCCCCTACAATGAGCAGTTCTTC.

The genes are TRBV9 and TRBJ1-5; TRBD1 matches 7 bases. The V gene's germline CDR1 is SGDLS and CDR2 YYNGEE. This CDR3 has 15 residues. J lost 4 bases, V lost 0 bases, and 4 bases had no gene match. CDR3 in amino acids: CASSVGTGGNQPQHF. The CDR3 coding sequence is TGTGCCAGCAGCGTAGGGACAGGAGGAAATCAGCCCCAGCATTTT.

The chain employs TRBV27 and TRBJ2-5; TRBD2 might be the D (6 bases). V was pared by 5 bases and J by 4 bases, with 20 bases between. The CDR3 has 16 residues. Germline V gene data show CDR1 as MNHEY and CDR2 as SMNVEV (reference sequence). The CDR3 loop is CASSPRIRGGVETQYF. The CDR3 nucleotides are TGTGCCAGCAGTCCTCGGATCCGAGGAGGGGTAGAGACCCAGTACTTC.

This chain uses TRBV7-2 with TRBJ1-5; no clear D gene. The V gene lost 3 bases and the J gene lost 0 bases, with 12 bases spanning the gap. In germline, CDR1 is SGHTA, CDR2 FQGNSA. The CDR3 is 16 amino acids. CDR3 amino acids: CASSFLLCFSNQPQHF. As DNA, the CDR3 is TGTGCCAGCAGCTTCCTGTTGTGTTTTAGCAATCAGCCCCAGCATTTT.